These 18 T cell receptor beta chains were sequenced from one sample in a study of control samples from healthy donors and cancer patients. Using immunoSEQ multiplex PCR, the repertoire was profiled, and TCRdb retains in-frame clones only, with some absent. The table shows 60,000 to 65,000 clones, with approximately 85% occurring only once. Material for sequencing was blood. These receptors were collected from a man aged 35-49 years in good health.

The CDR3 reads CASSLATGGVEKLFF. The DNA for the CDR3 is TGTGCCAGCAGCTTAGCTACAGGGGGTGTTGAAAAACTGTTTTTT. V usage is TRBV11-3 and J usage is TRBJ1-4; 8 bases agree with TRBD1. The CDR3 has 15 amino acids. Looked up from germline, CDR1 is SGHNT and CDR2 is YENEEA. The V and J ends lost 1 base and 7 bases, in that order; junction bases with no gene match: 5.

The chain links TRBV6-5 to TRBJ1-4; TRBD1 is a possible D gene (5 bases). With 8 bases removed from V and 9 bases from J, the gap between germline ends came to 22 bases. The CDR3 runs 15 residues. Looked up from germline, CDR1 is MNHEY and CDR2 is SVGAGI. Written as DNA, the CDR3 is TGTGCCAGCCAAAGGGGAGCCTTCGGTAAACAAAAACTGTTTTTT. Its protein product is CASQRGAFGKQKLFF.

V is TRBV13 and J is TRBJ1-4; TRBD1 agrees at 8 bases. This CDR3 has 12 amino acids. The junction had 4 bases not matched to a gene; V was cut back by 4 bases and J by 12 bases. In germline, CDR1 is PRHDT, CDR2 FYEKMQ (reference sequence). CDR3 bases: TGTGCCAGCAGCTCAGGACAGGGTGAACTGTTTTTT. Translating gives CASSSGQGELFF. Combining the CDR3 with reference TRBV13 and TRBJ1-4 gives the whole variable domain AAGVIQSPRHLIKEKRETATLKCYPIPRHDTVYWYQQGPGQDPQFLISFYEKMQSDKGSIPDRFSAQQFSDYHSELNMSSLELGDSALYFCASSSGQGELFFGSGTQLSVL.

This chain connects TRBV29-1 to TRBJ2-3; 13 bases are a match to TRBD2. The CDR3 extends over 14 amino acids. V was clipped by 8 bases and J by 4 bases; unmatched bases: 6. Germline-derived CDR1 and CDR2 are SQVTM and ANQGSEA. CDR3 in DNA: TGCAGCTTTCGACTAGCGGGGGGCCCAGATACGCAGTATTTT. Its protein is CSFRLAGGPDTQYF.

Here the CDR3 reads CASSYSRYTEAFF. The CDR3 DNA follows: TGTGCCAGCAGTTACTCCAGGTACACTGAAGCTTTCTTT. The chain employs TRBV6-2 or TRBV6-3 and TRBJ1-1; no clear D. The V gene's germline CDR1 is MNHEY and CDR2 SVGEGT. Deletions cut 0 bases from V and 3 bases from J, with 5 bases between. CDR3 length: 13 amino acids.

The rearrangement links TRBV5-1 to TRBJ2-1; no clear D. The CDR3 is 13 amino acids. Germline lookup yields CDR1 SGHRS and CDR2 YFSETQ. The V gene lost 1 base and the J gene lost 4 bases, with 6 bases spanning the gap. The CDR3 DNA follows: TGCGCCAGCAGCTTGACTCTGTACAATGAGCAGTTCTTC. It translates to CASSLTLYNEQFF.

CDR3 loop: CASSVAGDQPQHF. The CDR3 coding sequence is TGTGCCAGCAGTGTGGCAGGAGATCAGCCCCAGCATTTT. This chain connects TRBV6-4 to TRBJ1-5; no firm D call. Germline V gene sequence: CDR1 MRHNA, CDR2 SNTAGT. V dropped 4 bases and J dropped 5 bases, with 9 bases sitting between them. The CDR3 sequence is 13 residues long.

The rearrangement uses TRBV30 and TRBJ2-7; D call uncertain. The germline V gene encodes CDR1 GTSNPN and CDR2 SVGIG (reference sequence). The CDR3 contains 11 residues. With 1 base removed from V and 3 bases from J, the gap between germline ends came to 4 bases. The DNA for the CDR3 is TGTGCCTGGAGTGGGGGCTACGAGCAGTACTTC. It translates to CAWSGGYEQYF.

CDR3 protein: CASSFAGGLQETQYF. The CDR3 bases are TGTGCCAGCAGCTTCGCGGGGGGACTCCAAGAGACCCAGTACTTC. The chain couples TRBV7-3 to TRBJ2-5, with TRBD2 matching over 8 bases. CDR3 length: 15 amino acids. The germline V gene has CDR1 SGHTA and CDR2 FQGTGA. V was pared by 3 bases and J by 1 base, with 4 bases of the junction left unmatched.

J is TRBJ1-1 and V is TRBV28, with 7 bases fitting TRBD1. This CDR3 comprises 15 residues. The V segment lost 11 bases and the J segment 6 bases; nucleotides outside the gene matches: 18. Germline loops: CDR1 MDHEN, CDR2 SYDVKM. The CDR3 coding sequence is TGTGCCGCGGCTACATATACAGGGGCTTGGGCTGAAGCTTTCTTT. Protein: CAAATYTGAWAEAFF.

To note about this clone: This sample also contains other DNA sequences that code for the same CDR3. The V call is TRBV27, the J call TRBJ1-6, with D possibly being TRBD1 (5 bases). This CDR3 region has 13 residues. The V gene lost 8 bases and the J gene lost 16 bases, with 21 bases spanning the gap. Looked up from germline, CDR1 is MNHEY and CDR2 is SMNVEV (reference sequence). The CDR3, as DNA: TGTGCCAGCGGGATGGCAGGGACGAGGGCTCTCCACTTT. Translated, it gives CASGMAGTRALHF.

CDR3 in amino acids: CASSEQGYEQYF. The CDR3 nucleotides read TGTGCCAGCAGTGAACAGGGCTACGAGCAGTACTTC. This sequence joins TRBV25-1 and TRBJ2-7, with D possibly being TRBD1 (5 bases). Germline lookup yields CDR1 MGHDK and CDR2 SYGVNS. CDR3 length equals 12 residues. The V end was cut by 2 bases, the J end by 3 bases, with 5 bases between.

This chain uses TRBV27 with TRBJ1-6; 10 bases fit TRBD1. V shed 3 bases, J shed 0 bases, and the junction held 11 bases outside the gene matches. Per germline, CDR1 MNHEY and CDR2 SMNVEV (reference sequence). This CDR3 has 20 residues. Here the CDR3 reads CASSLRTPGQGSSYNSPLHF. Here the CDR3 DNA reads TGTGCCAGCAGTTTGAGGACCCCGGGACAGGGGAGCTCCTATAATTCACCCCTCCACTTT.

V and J are TRBV18 and TRBJ2-5; D is undetermined. The CDR3 has 13 residues. V lost 3 bases to trimming and J lost 5 bases, with 10 bases between them. Germline V gene lookup returns CDR1 KGHSH and CDR2 LQKENI. The CDR3 sequence is CASSPARQETQYF. The CDR3 DNA follows: TGTGCCAGCTCACCGGCCAGGCAGGAGACCCAGTACTTC.

The chain combines TRBV24-1 with TRBJ2-5, with 15 bases lining up with TRBD2. The CDR3 totals 17 residues. With V trimmed by 4 bases and J by 3 bases, 5 bases remained unmatched. CDR1 is KGHDR and CDR2 is SFDVKD in the germline V gene. The CDR3 DNA sequence: TGTGCCACCAGTGACCATGGACTAGCGGGAGGGAAAGAGACCCAGTACTTC. Its protein is CATSDHGLAGGKETQYF.

The chain carries TRBV28 and TRBJ1-1; 8 bases fit TRBD1. The CDR3 length is 14 residues. Germline V lookup: CDR1 MDHEN, CDR2 SYDVKM. Trimming took 4 bases from V and 5 from J; bases not matched to a gene: 6. The CDR3 DNA follows: TGTGCCAGCAGTTACCGACAGGGGAGGACTGAAGCTTTCTTT. This codes for CASSYRQGRTEAFF.

This clone showed up just a few times. This chain connects TRBV4-2 to TRBJ1-5; D is unresolved. The CDR3 is 13 amino acids. Germline V lookup: CDR1 LGHNA, CDR2 YNFKEQ. Trimming cost V 2 bases and J 0 bases, with 2 bases left between them. The CDR3 reads CASSQSSNQPQHF. CDR3 in DNA: TGTGCCAGCAGCCAAAGTAGCAATCAGCCCCAGCATTTT.

This chain connects TRBV3-1 (or the pseudogene TRBV3-2) to TRBJ2-7; TRBD1 aligns across 9 bases. V was pared by 1 base and J by 3 bases, with 1 base of the junction left unmatched. The V gene's germline CDR1 is LGHDT and CDR2 YNNKEL (reference sequence). This CDR3 comprises 14 residues. CDR3 nucleotide sequence: TGTGCCAGCAGCCAAGGGACAGGGGACTACGAGCAGTACTTC. Residues: CASSQGTGDYEQYF.